A single T cell receptor beta chain is shown here with its context. The V end was cut by 3 bases, the J end by 4 bases, with 15 bases between. The CDR3 contains 15 residues. Per germline, CDR1 LNHNV and CDR2 YYDKDF (reference sequence). The repertoire was sequenced with immunoSEQ multiplex PCR; TCRdb's copy has only in-frame clones and lacks some. The sample gives 200,000 to 250,000 clones, more than 80% of which show up once; less than 3% is in the top ten. These data belong to a study of blood T cell repertoires in COVID-19. This sequence originates from a young man with COVID-19, enrolled during active disease. This sequence joins TRBV15 and TRBJ1-1; possible D gene TRBD1, 5 bases. Sequenced input: peripheral blood. CDR3 in DNA: TGTGCCACCAGCAGTAAATCAGGGTCAGGCACTGAAGCTTTCTTT. As protein: CATSSKSGSGTEAFF.